A selection of T cell receptor beta chains follows, all from one sample in a study of identifying expanded T cells in peripheral blood. The assay was immunoSEQ multiplex PCR, and TCRdb's table has in-frame clones only and misses some. Among about 78,000 clones listed, approximately 84% were seen once. Sequenced sample: blood. The source is a person aged 18 to 69 in good health. The CDR3 runs from the conserved cysteine through the conserved F or W. A D gene is named only where the DNA matches it firmly. The size of a clone is reported for some rows only, either as once, few or many, or as a class for expanded clones.

V gene	clone size	D gene	J gene	CDR3 protein	CDR3 DNA
TRBV5-1	once	TRBD1	TRBJ1-4	CASSSDAQGADEKLFF	TGCGCCAGCAGCTCGGACGCCCAGGGGGCCGATGAAAAACTGTTTTTT
TRBV5-4	-	-	TRBJ1-2	CASSFESYGYTF	TGTGCCAGCAGCTTTGAGAGCTATGGCTACACCTTC
TRBV10-2	-	-	TRBJ2-3	CASRNRADTQYF	TGCGCCAGCAGAAACAGGGCAGATACGCAGTATTTT
TRBV28	-	TRBD2	TRBJ2-3	CASILAGEYTQYF	TGTGCCAGCATTCTAGCGGGAGAATATACGCAGTATTTT
TRBV10-2	few	-	TRBJ1-4	CASSEILGSFYEKLFF	TGCGCCAGCAGTGAGATATTAGGGTCGTTTTATGAAAAACTGTTTTTT
TRBV7-2	-	-	TRBJ2-7	CASSFASSREQYF	TGTGCCAGCAGCTTCGCTAGCTCCCGCGAGCAGTACTTC
TRBV11-2	-	-	TRBJ1-3	CASSLLGGRGLYGNTIYF	TGTGCCAGCAGCTTACTAGGGGGGCGAGGGTTGTATGGAAACACCATATATTTT
TRBV6-5	-	TRBD2	TRBJ2-4	CASSYGVAGGNIQYF	TGTGCCAGCAGTTACGGGGTAGCGGGAGGGAACATTCAGTACTTC
TRBV27	-	TRBD2	TRBJ2-1	CASSPGLGSYNEQFF	TGTGCCAGCAGCCCGGGACTAGGGTCCTACAATGAGCAGTTCTTC
TRBV11-2	-	TRBD1	TRBJ1-1	CASSLGRMTGGGSEAFF	TGTGCCAGCAGCTTAGGACGAATGACAGGGGGCGGATCTGAAGCTTTCTTT
TRBV5-1	-	TRBD2	TRBJ2-3	CASSLGAGGDADTQYF	TGCGCCAGCAGCTTGGGAGCGGGAGGGGACGCAGATACGCAGTATTTT
TRBV7-8	few	-	TRBJ2-5	CASSLKRRGETQYF	TGTGCCAGCAGCCTCAAACGACGAGGAGAGACCCAGTACTTC
TRBV5-5	-	-	TRBJ2-2	CASSQVILATLFF	TGCGCCAGCAGCCAAGTGATCCTCGCCACCCTGTTTTTT
TRBV9	-	TRBD2	TRBJ2-3	CASSFPSGVDSDTQYF	TGTGCCAGCAGCTTTCCAAGCGGGGTGGACTCAGATACGCAGTATTTT
TRBV6-1	-	-	TRBJ2-6	CASSESGANVLTF	TGTGCCAGCAGTGAATCCGGGGCCAACGTCCTGACTTTC
TRBV7-8	-	-	TRBJ1-1	CASSASGTENTEAFF	TGTGCCAGCAGCGCGTCCGGGACCGAGAACACTGAAGCTTTCTTT
TRBV28	-	TRBD2	TRBJ2-5	CASSSGLAAALGGTQYF	TGTGCCAGCAGTTCGGGACTAGCGGCAGCATTAGGGGGGACCCAGTACTTC
TRBV5-1	few	-	TRBJ2-5	CASSLSAGQETQYF	TGCGCCAGCAGCTTGTCCGCAGGCCAAGAGACCCAGTACTTC
TRBV6-6	-	TRBD2	TRBJ2-1	CASIRDYNNEQFF	TGTGCCAGCATCCGGGACTATAACAATGAGCAGTTCTTC
TRBV7-4	-	-	TRBJ2-7	CASSLTTSLEQYF	TGTGCCAGCAGCCTGACTACTTCGCTCGAGCAGTACTTC
TRBV6-5	-	-	TRBJ1-2	CASSYSRGNGYTF	TGTGCCAGCAGTTACTCGAGAGGGAATGGCTACACCTTC
TRBV28	-	-	TRBJ2-3	CASLNSRTDTQYF	TGTGCCAGCCTTAATTCGCGGACAGATACGCAGTATTTT
TRBV7-2	-	TRBD2	TRBJ2-7	CASSRGSDFYEQYF	TGTGCCAGCAGCCGCGGGAGTGATTTCTACGAGCAGTACTTC
TRBV28	once	-	TRBJ1-5	CASSSRGNQPQHF	TGTGCCAGCAGTTCGAGAGGCAATCAGCCCCAGCATTTT
TRBV29-1	-	-	TRBJ1-2	CSVGGEDGYTF	TGCAGCGTTGGCGGGGAGGATGGCTACACCTTC
TRBV28	-	-	TRBJ1-3	CASRGNRALTGNTIYF	TGTGCCAGCAGGGGGAACCGGGCCCTAACTGGAAACACCATATATTTT
TRBV28	once	TRBD2	TRBJ2-7	CASRGTSGRALTYEQYF	TGTGCCAGCAGGGGGACTAGCGGGAGGGCCCTGACCTACGAGCAGTACTTC
TRBV7-9	-	TRBD2	TRBJ2-7	CASSWVAGEYEQYF	TGTGCCAGCAGCTGGGTAGCGGGAGAATACGAGCAGTACTTC
TRBV28	few	-	TRBJ2-7	CASSFGSGYEQYF	-
TRBV13	-	-	TRBJ2-3	CASSPGPVEADTQYF	TGTGCCAGCAGCCCGGGGCCGGTGGAAGCAGATACGCAGTATTTT
TRBV27	-	TRBD1	TRBJ2-7	CASSFGTGVLQYF	TGTGCCAGCAGTTTCGGTACAGGGGTCTTGCAGTACTTC
TRBV29-1	-	-	TRBJ1-2	CSVGLSNYGYTF	TGCAGCGTTGGTCTCTCTAACTATGGCTACACCTTC
TRBV5-1	once	-	TRBJ1-5	CASSLEGGESQPQHF	TGCGCCAGCAGCTTGGAGGGAGGGGAGAGTCAGCCCCAGCATTTT
TRBV7-8	-	TRBD1	TRBJ2-7	CASSLGQGAYEQYF	TGTGCCAGCAGCTTAGGGCAGGGGGCATACGAGCAGTACTTC
TRBV5-5	-	TRBD1	TRBJ1-1	CASSLTGGGYGEAFF	TGTGCCAGCAGCCTGACAGGGGGCGGGTACGGTGAAGCTTTCTTT
TRBV4-3	-	TRBD2	TRBJ2-5	CASSQVIFSSGSSKETQYF	TGCGCCAGCAGCCAAGTGATTTTCTCTAGCGGGAGTTCGAAAGAGACCCAGTACTTC
TRBV28	-	TRBD1	TRBJ2-1	CASSSGQGSNEQFF	TGTGCCAGCAGTTCGGGACAGGGGTCGAATGAGCAGTTCTTC
TRBV2	-	-	TRBJ1-5	CASSEGPTGHQPQHF	TGTGCCAGCAGTGAGGGACCGACGGGCCATCAGCCCCAGCATTTT
TRBV10-3	few	-	TRBJ2-1	CAISANSGTYNEQFF	TGTGCCATCAGCGCTAATAGCGGCACCTACAATGAGCAGTTCTTC
TRBV12-2	-	-	TRBJ2-1	CASRLKGPFNGQFF	TGTGCAAGTCGCCTAAAGGGGCCTTTCAATGGGCAGTTCTTC
TRBV6-1	-	TRBD2	TRBJ2-3	CASPLAGSDTQYF	TGTGCCAGCCCTCTAGCGGGATCAGATACGCAGTATTTT
TRBV15	-	-	TRBJ2-5	CATSVGPQEETQYF	TGTGCCACCTCAGTGGGGCCCCAGGAAGAGACCCAGTACTTC
TRBV4-1	once	TRBD1	TRBJ1-4	CASSQAGQGAKTNEKLFF	TGCGCCAGCAGCCAGGCGGGACAGGGGGCCAAGACTAATGAAAAACTGTTTTTT
TRBV30	few	-	TRBJ1-5	CAWSVGGRGQPQHF	TGTGCCTGGAGTGTGGGGGGGAGAGGTCAGCCCCAGCATTTT
TRBV30	once	-	TRBJ1-3	CAWTEGSGNTIYF	TGTGCCTGGACGGAGGGCTCTGGAAACACCATATATTTT
TRBV2	-	TRBD2	TRBJ2-1	CASRPLAGGPGEQFF	TGTGCCAGCAGACCACTAGCGGGAGGGCCTGGTGAGCAGTTCTTC
TRBV27	-	TRBD2	TRBJ2-5	CASSLGTSGRKTQYF	TGTGCCAGCAGTTTAGGGACTAGCGGGAGGAAGACCCAGTACTTC
TRBV5-6	-	-	TRBJ2-2	CASSLEQSRNTGELFF	TGTGCCAGCAGCTTGGAACAATCGCGGAACACCGGGGAGCTGTTTTTT
TRBV18	-	-	TRBJ1-1	CASSLYAWNTEAFF	TGTGCCAGCTCACTGTACGCCTGGAACACTGAAGCTTTCTTT
TRBV28	-	-	TRBJ1-5	CASRRGGKSNQPQHF	TGTGCCAGCAGGAGGGGGGGGAAGAGCAATCAGCCCCAGCATTTT
TRBV7-8	-	-	TRBJ2-1	CASSLPLSSGEKQFF	TGTGCCAGCAGCTTACCCCTGTCCTCAGGGGAGAAGCAGTTCTTC
TRBV19	once	TRBD1	TRBJ2-1	CASSIRPGQYNEQFF	TGTGCCAGTAGTATACGGCCGGGACAGTACAATGAGCAGTTCTTC
TRBV6-1	-	TRBD1	TRBJ2-5	CASRAGQGETQYF	TGTGCCAGCAGGGCTGGACAGGGAGAGACCCAGTACTTC
TRBV4-1	-	TRBD2	TRBJ2-4	CASSQMPGLGPDIQYF	TGCGCCAGCAGCCAGATGCCGGGACTAGGACCTGACATTCAGTACTTC
TRBV11-2	-	-	TRBJ2-5	CASSLERETQYF	TGTGCCAGCAGCTTAGAGCGAGAGACCCAGTACTTC
TRBV6-6	few	-	TRBJ2-4	CASTLGGGEAKNIQYF	TGTGCCAGCACCCTCGGAGGGGGGGAGGCCAAAAACATTCAGTACTTC
TRBV9	-	-	TRBJ2-6	CASSVGLSGLDYASGPGANVLTF	TGTGCCAGCAGCGTAGGATTGTCGGGATTAGACTACGCTTCAGGGCCTGGGGCCAACGTCCTGACTTTC
TRBV5-1	-	TRBD1	TRBJ1-1	CASGGQGSSTEAFF	TGCGCCAGCGGGGGACAGGGCAGCAGCACTGAAGCTTTCTTT